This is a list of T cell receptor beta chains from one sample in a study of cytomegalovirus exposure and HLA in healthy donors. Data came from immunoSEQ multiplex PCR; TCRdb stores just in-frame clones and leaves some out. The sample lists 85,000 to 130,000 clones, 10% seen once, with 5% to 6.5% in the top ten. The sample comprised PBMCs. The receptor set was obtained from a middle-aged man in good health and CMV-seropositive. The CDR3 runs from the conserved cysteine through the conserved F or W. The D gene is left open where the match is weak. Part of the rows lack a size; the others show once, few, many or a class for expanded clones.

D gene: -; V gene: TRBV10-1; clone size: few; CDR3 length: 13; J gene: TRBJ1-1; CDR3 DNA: TGCGCCAGCAGTAAAGCCGGGTTCACTGAAGCTTTCTTT; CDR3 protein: CASSKAGFTEAFF
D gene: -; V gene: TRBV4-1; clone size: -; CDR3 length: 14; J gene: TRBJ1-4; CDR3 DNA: TGCGCCAGCAGCCAAGAACAGGGATCTGAAAAACTGTTTTTT; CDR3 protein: CASSQEQGSEKLFF
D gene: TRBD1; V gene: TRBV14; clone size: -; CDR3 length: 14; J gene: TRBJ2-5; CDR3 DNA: TGTGCCAGCAGTCGGGACAGGGTCGCACAGACCCAGTACTTC; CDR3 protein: CASSRDRVAQTQYF
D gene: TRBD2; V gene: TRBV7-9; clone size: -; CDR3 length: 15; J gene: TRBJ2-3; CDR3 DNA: TGTGCCAGCAGTTCGGGACTAGGGAGCACAGATACGCAGTATTTT; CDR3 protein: CASSSGLGSTDTQYF
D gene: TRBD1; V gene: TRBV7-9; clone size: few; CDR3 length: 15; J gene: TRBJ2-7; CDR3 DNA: TGTGCCAGCAGCTCTGGACAGGGTAGAATCGACGAGCAGTACTTC; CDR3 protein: CASSSGQGRIDEQYF
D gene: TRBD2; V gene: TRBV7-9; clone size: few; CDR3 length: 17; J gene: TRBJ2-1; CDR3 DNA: TGTGCCAGCAGCTCCGATCTACTAGCGGGAGCAGGTAATGAGCAGTTCTTC; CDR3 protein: CASSSDLLAGAGNEQFF
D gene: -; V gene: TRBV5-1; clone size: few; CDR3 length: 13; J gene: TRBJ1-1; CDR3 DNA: TGCGCCAGCAGCTTTGCGGGGGGCACTGAAGCTTTCTTT; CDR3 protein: CASSFAGGTEAFF
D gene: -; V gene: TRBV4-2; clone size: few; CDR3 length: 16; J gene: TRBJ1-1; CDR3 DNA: TGTGCCAGCAGCCGACCGGAGGGCAGAAGAGCAACTGAAGCTTTCTTT; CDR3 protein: CASSRPEGRRATEAFF
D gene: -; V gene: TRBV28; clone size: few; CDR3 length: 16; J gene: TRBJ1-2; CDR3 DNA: TGTGCCAGCAGTATGACAGTCGGACGATCTAACTATGGCTACACCTTC; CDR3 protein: CASSMTVGRSNYGYTF
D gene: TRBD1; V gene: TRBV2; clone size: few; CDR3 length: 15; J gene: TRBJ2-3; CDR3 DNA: TGTGCCAGCAGTGCCCCGGGACAGGGCTCCGATACGCAGTATTTT; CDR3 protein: CASSAPGQGSDTQYF
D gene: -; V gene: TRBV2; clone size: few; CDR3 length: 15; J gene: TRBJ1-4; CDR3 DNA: TGTGCCAGCAGGGGGGGTTTCGCAACTAATGAAAAACTGTTTTTT; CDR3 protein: CASRGGFATNEKLFF
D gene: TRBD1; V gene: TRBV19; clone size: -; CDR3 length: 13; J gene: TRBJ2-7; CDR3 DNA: TGTGCCACCTCTACGCAGGGGGCCTACGAGCAGTACTTC; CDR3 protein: CATSTQGAYEQYF
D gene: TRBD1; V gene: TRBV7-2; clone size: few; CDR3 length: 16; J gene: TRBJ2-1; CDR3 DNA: TGTGCCAGCAGCTTAGAATTGACAGGGGGCTGGAATGAGCAGTTCTTC; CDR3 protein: CASSLELTGGWNEQFF
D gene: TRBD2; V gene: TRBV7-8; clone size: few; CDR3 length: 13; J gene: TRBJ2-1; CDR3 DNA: TGTGCCAGCAGCTCCGGGGGGAGCTATGAGCAGTTCTTC; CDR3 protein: CASSSGGSYEQFF
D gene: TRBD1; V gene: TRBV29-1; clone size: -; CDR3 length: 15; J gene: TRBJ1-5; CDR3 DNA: TGCAGCGTTGCCGCAGGGGGCGATGGCAATCAGCCCCAGCATTTT; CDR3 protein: CSVAAGGDGNQPQHF
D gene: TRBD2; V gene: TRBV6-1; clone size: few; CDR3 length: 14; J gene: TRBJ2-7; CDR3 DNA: TGTGCCAGCATGAAGCCTAGCGGGACCCTCGAGCAGTACTTC; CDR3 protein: CASMKPSGTLEQYF
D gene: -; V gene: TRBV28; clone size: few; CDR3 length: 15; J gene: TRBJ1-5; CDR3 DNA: TGTGCCAGCAGTCTACAGGGAGCTTGGAGTCAGCCCCAGCATTTT; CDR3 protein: CASSLQGAWSQPQHF
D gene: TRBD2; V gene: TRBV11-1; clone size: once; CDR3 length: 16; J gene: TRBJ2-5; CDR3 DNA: TGTGCCAGCAGCTTTTTACTAGCGGGAGGAGCGGAGACCCAGTACTTC; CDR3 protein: CASSFLLAGGAETQYF
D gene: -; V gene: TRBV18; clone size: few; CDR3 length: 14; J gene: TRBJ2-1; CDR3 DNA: TGTGCCAGCTCACCACCGATCAGGCCGCAGGAGCAGTTCTTC; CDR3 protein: CASSPPIRPQEQFF
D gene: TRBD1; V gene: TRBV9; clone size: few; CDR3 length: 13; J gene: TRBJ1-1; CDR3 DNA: TGTGCCAGCAGCGAGGGGGCGAACACTGAAGCTTTCTTT; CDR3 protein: CASSEGANTEAFF
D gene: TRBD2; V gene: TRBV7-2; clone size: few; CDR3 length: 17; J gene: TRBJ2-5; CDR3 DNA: TGTGCCAGCAGCTCAATGGATAGCGGGAGGGCCGGAGAGACCCAGTACTTC; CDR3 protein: CASSSMDSGRAGETQYF
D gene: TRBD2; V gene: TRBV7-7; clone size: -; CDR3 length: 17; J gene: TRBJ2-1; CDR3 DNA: TGTGCTAGCAGCTTAGATTTAGCGGGAGGTCCTTACAATGAGCAGTTCTTC; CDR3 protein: CASSLDLAGGPYNEQFF
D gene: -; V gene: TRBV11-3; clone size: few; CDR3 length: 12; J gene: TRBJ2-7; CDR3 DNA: TGTGCCAGCAGCTTATCTCTCTACGAGCAGTACTTC; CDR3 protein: CASSLSLYEQYF
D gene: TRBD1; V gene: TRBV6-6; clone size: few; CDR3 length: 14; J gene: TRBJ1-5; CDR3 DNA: TGTGCCAGCATAACCGGGACAGGGACTCAGCCCCAGCATTTT; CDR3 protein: CASITGTGTQPQHF
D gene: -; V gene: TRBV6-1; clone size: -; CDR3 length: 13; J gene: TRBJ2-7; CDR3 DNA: TGTGCCAGCAGTGAAGTTCAAGCACCCAAGCAGTACTTC; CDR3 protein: CASSEVQAPKQYF
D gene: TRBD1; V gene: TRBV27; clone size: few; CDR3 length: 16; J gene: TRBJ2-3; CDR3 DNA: TGTGCCAGCAGTTTGTTAAAGACAGGGGGGACAGATACGCAGTATTTT; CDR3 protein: CASSLLKTGGTDTQYF
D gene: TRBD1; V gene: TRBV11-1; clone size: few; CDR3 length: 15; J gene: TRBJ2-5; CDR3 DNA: TGTGCCAGCAGCTTATCTGGGACAGGCGAAGAGACCCAGTACTTC; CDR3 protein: CASSLSGTGEETQYF
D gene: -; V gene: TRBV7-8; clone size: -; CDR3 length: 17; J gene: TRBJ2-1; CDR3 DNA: TGTGCCAGCAGCCCCGACGGGCGGGGTACCTCCTACAATGAGCAGTTCTTC; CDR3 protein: CASSPDGRGTSYNEQFF
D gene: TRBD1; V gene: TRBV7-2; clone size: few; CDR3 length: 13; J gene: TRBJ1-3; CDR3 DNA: TGTGCCAGCAGCCCTGGACAGGGGTTCACCATATATTTT; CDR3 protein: CASSPGQGFTIYF
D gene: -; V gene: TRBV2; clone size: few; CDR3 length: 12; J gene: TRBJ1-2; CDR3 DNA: TGTGCCAGCAGTGAAAGCCGCTATGGCTACACCTTC; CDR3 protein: CASSESRYGYTF
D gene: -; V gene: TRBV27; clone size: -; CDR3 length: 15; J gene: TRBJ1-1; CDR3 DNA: TGTGCCAGCAGTTTATACGGGGGAGGGAACACTGAAGCTTTCTTT; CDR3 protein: CASSLYGGGNTEAFF
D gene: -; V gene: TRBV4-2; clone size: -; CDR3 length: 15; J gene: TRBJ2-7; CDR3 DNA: TGTGCCAGCAGCCAAGATTTATTTAACGACTACGAGCAGTACTTC; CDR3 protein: CASSQDLFNDYEQYF
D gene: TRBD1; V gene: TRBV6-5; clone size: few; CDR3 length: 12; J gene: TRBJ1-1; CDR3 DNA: TGTGCCAGCAGTTACGGACAGGGTGAAGCTTTCTTT; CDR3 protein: CASSYGQGEAFF
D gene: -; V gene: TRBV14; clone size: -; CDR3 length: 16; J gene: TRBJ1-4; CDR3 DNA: TGTGCCAGCAGACCTGGACGGGATGCAACTAATGAAAAACTGTTTTTT; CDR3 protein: CASRPGRDATNEKLFF
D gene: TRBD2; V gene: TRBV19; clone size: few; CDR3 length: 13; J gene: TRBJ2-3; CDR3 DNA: TGTGCCTCAAGTGGAGTAGCGGGAGGTCCGCAGTATTTT; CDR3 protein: CASSGVAGGPQYF
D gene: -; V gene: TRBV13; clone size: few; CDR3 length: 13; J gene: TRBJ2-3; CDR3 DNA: TGTGCCAGCAGCACAGGGTACACAGATACGCAGTATTTT; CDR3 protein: CASSTGYTDTQYF
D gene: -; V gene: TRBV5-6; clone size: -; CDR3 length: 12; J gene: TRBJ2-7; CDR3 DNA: TGTGCCAGCAGCCAAGGAGACTACGAGCAGTACTTC; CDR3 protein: CASSQGDYEQYF
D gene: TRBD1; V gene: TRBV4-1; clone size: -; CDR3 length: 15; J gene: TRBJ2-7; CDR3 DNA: TGCGCCAGCAGCCAAGTTGGGACAGGGGTTTACGAGCAGTACTTC; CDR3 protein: CASSQVGTGVYEQYF
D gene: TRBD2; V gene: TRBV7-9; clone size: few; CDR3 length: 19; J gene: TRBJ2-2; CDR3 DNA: TGTGCCAGCAGCCCCCCCCTGGGACTAGCGGGCTCGAACACCGGGGAGCTGTTTTTT; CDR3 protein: CASSPPLGLAGSNTGELFF
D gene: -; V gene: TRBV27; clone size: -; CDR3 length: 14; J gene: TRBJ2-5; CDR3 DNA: TGTGCCAGCAAGGTAGCGTCGGGCGGCGAGACCCAGTACTTC; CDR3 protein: CASKVASGGETQYF
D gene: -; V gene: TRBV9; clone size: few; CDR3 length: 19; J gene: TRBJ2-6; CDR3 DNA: TGTGCCAGCAGCGTTTCGAGGGTTCCCGCCCGCTCTGGGGCCAACGTCCTGACTTTC; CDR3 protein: CASSVSRVPARSGANVLTF
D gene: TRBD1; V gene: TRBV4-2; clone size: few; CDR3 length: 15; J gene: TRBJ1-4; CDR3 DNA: TGTGCCAGCAGCCAAGGGGGACAGGGAAATGAAAAACTGTTTTTT; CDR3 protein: CASSQGGQGNEKLFF
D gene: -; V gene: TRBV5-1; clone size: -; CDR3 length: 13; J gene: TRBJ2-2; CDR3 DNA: TGCGCCAGCAGCTTAGGTGGGCTGGCGGAGCTGTTTTTT; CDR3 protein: CASSLGGLAELFF
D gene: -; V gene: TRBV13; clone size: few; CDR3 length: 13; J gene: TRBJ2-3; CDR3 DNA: TGTGCCAGCAGCACCACTAAAACAGATACGCAGTATTTT; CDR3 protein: CASSTTKTDTQYF
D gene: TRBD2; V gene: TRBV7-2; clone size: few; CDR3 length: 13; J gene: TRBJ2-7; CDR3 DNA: TGTGCCAGCAGACAAAGCGGGAGCTACGAGCAGTACTTC; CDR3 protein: CASRQSGSYEQYF
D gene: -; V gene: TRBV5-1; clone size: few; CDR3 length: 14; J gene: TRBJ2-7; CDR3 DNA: TGCGCCAGCAGCTTGTCGAGGATTTCCTACGAGCAGTACTTC; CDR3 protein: CASSLSRISYEQYF
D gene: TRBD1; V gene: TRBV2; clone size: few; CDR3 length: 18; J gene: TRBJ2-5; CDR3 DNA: TGTGCCAGCCGATATACCCCCATGAGGACAGGGGGCCATGAGACCCAGTACTTC; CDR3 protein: CASRYTPMRTGGHETQYF
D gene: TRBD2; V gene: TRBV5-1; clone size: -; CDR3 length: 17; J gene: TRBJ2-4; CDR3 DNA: TGCGCCAGCAGCGCCGGACTAGCGGGTGGGGGTTGGGACATTCAGTACTTC; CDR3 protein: CASSAGLAGGGWDIQYF
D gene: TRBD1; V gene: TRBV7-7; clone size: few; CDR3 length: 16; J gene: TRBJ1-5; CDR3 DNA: TGTGCTAGCAGCTTAGCTCCCACAGGGGGACATCAGCCCCAGCATTTT; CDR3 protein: CASSLAPTGGHQPQHF
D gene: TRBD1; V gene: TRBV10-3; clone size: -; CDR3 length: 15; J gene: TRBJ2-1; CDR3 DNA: TGTGCCATCACTACCACCGGGACAGGTAGCGATGAGCAGTTCTTC; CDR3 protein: CAITTTGTGSDEQFF
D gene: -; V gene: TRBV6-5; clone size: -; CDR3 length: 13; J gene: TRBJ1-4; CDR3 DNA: TGTGCCAGCATGCGGCGGTCCCGGGAAAAACTGTTTTTT; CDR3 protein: CASMRRSREKLFF
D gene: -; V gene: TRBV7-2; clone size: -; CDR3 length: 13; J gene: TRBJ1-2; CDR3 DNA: TGTGCCACCCGCGGGGACGGAAGCTATGGCTACACCTTC; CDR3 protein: CATRGDGSYGYTF
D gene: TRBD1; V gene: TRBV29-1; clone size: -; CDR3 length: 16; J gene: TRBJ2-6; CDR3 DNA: TGCAGCGCTATGACAGGGGCCCCCTCTGGGGCCAACGTCCTGACTTTC; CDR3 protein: CSAMTGAPSGANVLTF
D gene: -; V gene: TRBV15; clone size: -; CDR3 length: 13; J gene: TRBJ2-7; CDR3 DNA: TGTGCCACCACTTACAGTGAGTCCTACGAGCAGTACTTC; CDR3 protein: CATTYSESYEQYF
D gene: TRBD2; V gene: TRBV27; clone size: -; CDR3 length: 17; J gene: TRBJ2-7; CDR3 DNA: TGTGCCAGCAGTTCCCAACTCGTAGCGGGAGTTTCCTACGAGCAGTACTTC; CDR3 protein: CASSSQLVAGVSYEQYF
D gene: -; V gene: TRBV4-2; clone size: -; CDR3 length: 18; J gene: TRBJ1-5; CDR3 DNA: TGTGCCAGCAGCCAAGATCCCGGCGGACACTATAGCAATCAGCCCCAGCATTTT; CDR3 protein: CASSQDPGGHYSNQPQHF
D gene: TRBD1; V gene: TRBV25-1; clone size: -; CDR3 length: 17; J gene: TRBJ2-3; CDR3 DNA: TGTGCCAGCAGTGTTAAGGACAGGGGGTCGTCGACAGATACGCAGTATTTT; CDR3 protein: CASSVKDRGSSTDTQYF
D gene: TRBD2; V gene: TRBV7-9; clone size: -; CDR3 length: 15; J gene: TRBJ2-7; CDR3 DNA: TGTGCCAGCAGCTCGGCTGGAAGCGGGACCTACGGGCAGTACTTC; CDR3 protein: CASSSAGSGTYGQYF
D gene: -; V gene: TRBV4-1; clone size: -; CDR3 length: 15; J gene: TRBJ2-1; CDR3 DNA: TGCGCCAGCAGCATAGTATTCGGTCTCGCCAATGAGCAGTTCTTC; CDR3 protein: CASSIVFGLANEQFF
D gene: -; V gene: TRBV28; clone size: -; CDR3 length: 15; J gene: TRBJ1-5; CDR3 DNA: TGTGCCAGCAGTTTTACCGGGAGCAGGGCGGAACCCCAGCATTTT; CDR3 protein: CASSFTGSRAEPQHF